This TCR beta chain was profiled in a study of T cells after posttransplantation cyclophosphamide. CDR3 length: 13 residues. The germline gives CDR1 LNHDA, CDR2 SQIVND (reference sequence). V shed 1 base and J 8 bases; nucleotides not matched to a gene: 4. Sequenced by immunoSEQ multiplex PCR; TCRdb stores in-frame clones only, minus some. The profile shows about 32,000 clones, about 90% of them singletons. Sample: PBMCs. The source of this sequence is a woman in her forties with a blood cancer, CMV-positive, and with a related stem cell donor. This chain joins TRBV19 and TRBJ1-2; 7 bases agree with TRBD1. CDR3 bases: TGTGCCAGTAGTATAGGACAGGGTAGGGGCTACACCTTC. It specifies CASSIGQGRGYTF.